The 20 T cell receptor beta chains below were found in one sample sequenced in a study of blood T cells in healthy people across ages (dated by TCRdb to about 2015). Preparation of the library involved 5' RACE. These reads were obtained on an Illumina HiSeq 2500. A second about 7 to 11 cycle PCR used a sample-barcoded 5' primer and a J-beta primer mix. The public sequencing data were trimmed at Q25 with fastp and processed into clonotypes with MiXCR by TCRdb, which kept only in-frame beta chains. For every CDR3 protein sequence, its rows merge into one entry that carries the most common genes and DNA. The sample profile shows about 1,500,000 distinct CDR3 sequences; around 42% of them were found once. Around 8% of the sample is in the top ten clones. Sample: blood. The receptors here all came from a woman between 18 and 29 years old in good health.

There are many counts of this clonotype. The rearrangement joins TRBV29-1 to TRBJ2-5; possibly TRBD2 for D (5 bases). V dropped 4 bases and J dropped 3 bases, with 9 bases sitting between them. The CDR3 runs 12 residues. Germline V lookup: CDR1 SQVTM, CDR2 ANQGSEA. The CDR3 reads CSVVGREETQYF. DNA of the CDR3: TGCAGCGTTGTAGGGCGGGAAGAGACCCAGTACTTC.

The sample holds a few counts of this clonotype. The chain links TRBV7-9 to TRBJ1-3; D gene uncertain. Per the germline V gene, CDR1 is SEHNR and CDR2 is FQNEAQ (reference sequence). Trimming removed 9 bases at V and 0 bases at J, with 15 bases between. The CDR3 extends over 15 amino acids. The CDR3, as DNA: TGTGCCAGTATAGGTATCGCGATCTCTGGAAACACCATATATTTT. It yields the protein CASIGIAISGNTIYF.

The V gene is TRBV10-3, the J gene TRBJ2-3; the match to TRBD2 covers 9 bases. The CDR3 runs to 17 residues. V was clipped by 0 bases and J by 4 bases; unmatched bases: 8. Germline-derived CDR1 and CDR2 are ENHRY and SYGVKD. This CDR3 is CAISESVPAGGPDTQYF. The CDR3, as DNA: TGTGCCATCAGTGAGTCGGTACCAGCGGGGGGACCAGATACGCAGTATTTT.

This rearrangement joins TRBV30 to TRBJ2-5, with 7 bases that match TRBD1. The CDR3 totals 13 residues. Trimming cost V 0 bases and J 5 bases; bases outside gene matches: 3. Per the germline V gene, CDR1 is GTSNPN and CDR2 is SVGIG (reference sequence). In DNA, the CDR3 is TGTGCCTGGAGTGTCCGACAGGGTGAGACCCAGTACTTC. Translated: CAWSVRQGETQYF.

This clonotype was recorded at least ten times. J is TRBJ2-7 and V is TRBV4-1; D might be TRBD1 (6 bases). CDR1 and CDR2 from the germline V gene are MGHRA and YSYEKL. The CDR3 has 15 residues. V dropped 1 base and J dropped 7 bases, with 17 bases sitting between them. The CDR3 region is CASSQGLLGAREQYF. In DNA, the CDR3 is TGCGCCAGCAGCCAAGGGCTGTTGGGGGCGAGGGAGCAGTACTTC.

The rearrangement uses TRBV24-1 and TRBJ2-3; no firm D call. Looked up from germline, CDR1 is KGHDR and CDR2 is SFDVKD. CDR3 length: 14 amino acids. Deletions cut 3 bases from V and 4 bases from J, with 10 bases between. The CDR3 coding sequence is TGTGCCACCAGTGATCCCCGGGCAGCAGATACGCAGTATTTT. Its protein product is CATSDPRAADTQYF.

In this sample, this clonotype turned up a few times. The chain carries TRBV7-9 and TRBJ2-1; 8 nucleotides align to TRBD2. Germline loops: CDR1 SEHNR, CDR2 FQNEAQ (reference sequence). The V gene end was trimmed by 4 bases and the J gene end by 7 bases; junction bases not matched to a gene: 12. This CDR3 spans 16 amino acids. The CDR3 sequence is CASSYLIAGKMNEQFF. The CDR3 bases are TGTGCCAGCAGCTATCTGATAGCGGGAAAAATGAATGAGCAGTTCTTC.

This clonotype was seen a few times. V and J are TRBV27 and TRBJ2-3; no reliable D call. The CDR3 sequence is 12 residues long. V lost 8 bases to trimming and J lost 1 base, with 7 bases between them. In germline, CDR1 is MNHEY, CDR2 SMNVEV (reference sequence). CDR3 protein: CASGWGTDTQYF. CDR3 in DNA: TGTGCCAGCGGATGGGGCACAGATACGCAGTATTTT.

The chain couples TRBV20-1 to TRBJ2-6; D is undetermined. CDR1 is DFQATT, CDR2 SNEGSKA, per germline (reference sequence). This CDR3 is built from 15 residues. V dropped 6 bases and J dropped 2 bases, with 14 bases sitting between them. CDR3 amino acids: CSALGPETGANVLTF. The CDR3 region has the DNA TGCAGTGCGTTAGGCCCCGAGACTGGGGCCAACGTCCTGACTTTC.

This clonotype was observed a few times. The J gene is TRBJ2-5, the V gene TRBV20-1; 7 nucleotides align to TRBD1. The V and J ends lost 5 bases and 1 base, in that order; junction bases with no gene match: 4. This CDR3 contains 13 residues. In germline, CDR1 is DFQATT, CDR2 SNEGSKA (reference sequence). The CDR3 DNA follows: TGCAGTGCTCCTTACAGGGGCCAAGAGACCCAGTACTTC. Translating gives CSAPYRGQETQYF.

Regarding this clonotype: At one of its ends the junction is not consistent with the germline gene, which may arise from a read error. The chain carries TRBV5-1 and TRBJ2-5, with 10 bases matching TRBD1. The J call may be faulty, since TRBJ2-7 better matches the DNA end. The germline CDR1 and CDR2 sequences are SGHRS and YFSETQ. The CDR3 totals 14 residues. CDR3 sequence (DNA): TGCGCCAGCCGCTTGGGACAGGGGAACTACGAGCAGTACTTC. It specifies CASRLGQGNYEQYF.

The J gene is TRBJ1-6, the V gene TRBV20-1; D ambiguous. CDR1 and CDR2 from the germline V gene are DFQATT and SNEGSKA (reference sequence). Deletions cut 0 bases from V and 1 base from J, with 7 bases between. The CDR3 is 15 residues long. CDR3 amino acids: CSAREERSYNSPLHF. The CDR3 DNA reads TGCAGTGCTAGAGAAGAGAGATCCTATAATTCACCCCTCCACTTT.

Concerning this clonotype: One end of the junction is discordant with germline, which a read error may explain. V and J are TRBV5-1 and TRBJ2-3, with D possibly TRBD2 on 5 matching bases. Germline V CDR1 and CDR2: SGHRS, YFSETQ. There are 16 residues in the CDR3. This CDR3 is CASSWGVARSTDTLYF. In nucleotides, the CDR3 is TGCGCCAGCAGCTGGGGAGTAGCGAGGTCCACAGATACGCTGTATTTT.

J is TRBJ2-7 and V is TRBV15; possible D gene TRBD2, 6 bases. Germline values: CDR1 LNHNV, CDR2 YYDKDF (reference sequence). V was clipped by 0 bases and J by 4 bases, with 22 bases between them. The CDR3 consists of 18 residues. This CDR3 reads CATSRDRPGDSPLYEQYF. The CDR3 region has the DNA TGTGCCACCAGCAGAGATCGGCCTGGGGACTCCCCCCTTTACGAGCAGTACTTC.

This rearrangement joins TRBV30 to TRBJ2-5; D assignment may be TRBD1 or TRBD2 (5 bases each). V lost 0 bases, J lost 3 bases, and 5 bases lay in between. Germline-derived CDR1 and CDR2 are GTSNPN and SVGIG (reference sequence). The CDR3 is 12 amino acids. The CDR3 coding sequence is TGTGCCTGGAGTGTGGGGGAAGAGACCCAGTACTTC. Encoded protein: CAWSVGEETQYF.

Ten or more counts support this clonotype. The chain links TRBV5-8 to TRBJ2-5; D unclear. Germline V CDR1 and CDR2: SGHTS, YDEGEE. The CDR3 has 18 residues. V gave up 3 bases and J gave up 11 bases, with 32 bases separating them. The CDR3 DNA sequence: TGTGCCAGCAGCTACCTTAGGGCAAGCTCCCGGGCCCAGGAAGGGCAGTACTTC. It codes for CASSYLRASSRAQEGQYF.

Details on this clonotype: Because it lacks the conserved phenylalanine or tryptophan at the end, this CDR3 is likely a read error. V and J are TRBV27 and TRBJ1-2, with D unresolved. CDR1 and CDR2 from the germline V gene are MNHEY and SMNVEV (reference sequence). The CDR3 has 13 amino acids. This CDR3 reads CASRDTSNYSYTY. In DNA form, the CDR3 reads TGTGCCAGCAGAGACACCTCTAACTATAGCTACACCTAC.

The V call is TRBV12-3 or TRBV12-4, the J call TRBJ2-2; D possibly corresponds to TRBD1 (6 bases). Trimming took 2 bases from V and 7 from J, leaving 23 bases between them. The CDR3 is 18 residues long. CDR3 coding DNA: TGTGCCAGCAGTTTAAGGGGGACCGGGGTGACCCGAAACGGGGAGCTGTTTTTT. Amino acid sequence: CASSLRGTGVTRNGELFF.

The chain joins TRBV7-2 to TRBJ2-2; D is possibly TRBD1 or TRBD2 (5 bases each). This CDR3 is 17 amino acids long. The ends were cut back, 4 bases at V and 0 bases at J, with 15 bases in the middle. Germline CDR1 is SGHTA and CDR2 is FQGNSA. CDR3 DNA sequence: TGTGCCAGCAGCTCGGGGCCTAGCCAGGCGAACACCGGGGAGCTGTTTTTT. As protein: CASSSGPSQANTGELFF.

The sample holds a few counts of this clonotype. The rearrangement links TRBV5-1 to TRBJ2-7; TRBD1 or TRBD2 may be the D gene (5 bases each). Trimming left V 0 bases short and J 4 bases short, with 14 bases between. CDR3 size: 15 residues. Germline-derived CDR1 and CDR2 are SGHRS and YFSETQ. The CDR3 coding sequence is TGCGCCAGCAGCTTGGATCGGGACGGGGAGTACGAGCAGTACTTC. Translation gives CASSLDRDGEYEQYF.